This record covers a single TCR beta chain. As yet, its antigen is unknown. These data come from a study of cytomegalovirus exposure and HLA in healthy donors. Study conclusions and caveats: Researchers reported that a few CMV-associated chains were confirmed in vitro as CMV antigen-specific. Subsequent analysis revealed that first-cohort TCR clusters tended to co-occur in the 130 or so validation repertoires.

TCRdb's table, derived via immunoSEQ multiplex PCR, lists solely in-frame clones and lacks some. The sample gives roughly 130,000 clones, just under 90% of which show up once; 3% to 3.5% is in the top ten. The CDR3 is made up of 17 amino acids. Germline assignment: CDR1 SGHNT and CDR2 YENEEA. Germline trimming cut 0 bases from V and 7 bases from J; bases unmatched to any gene: 15. Sequenced input: PBMCs. This receptor was taken from a man aged 25-45 years in good health and CMV-seronegative. This rearrangement joins TRBV11-3 to TRBJ2-7; 7 nucleotides align to TRBD2. CDR3: CASSLDGERGRSCEQYF. The CDR3 region has the DNA TGTGCCAGCAGCTTAGATGGGGAGCGGGGTAGGTCTTGTGAGCAGTACTTC.